Below, 20 T cell receptor beta chains from the same sample are listed, as sequenced in a study of OX40 agonist ivuxolimab in advanced cancers. Produced via immunoSEQ multiplex PCR; TCRdb's table is partial and in-frame only. The sample has about 76,000 clones; 70% to 90% are singletons. Sequenced material: CD4+ or CD8+ T cells sorted from blood, taken in a trial of the OX40 agonist ivuxolimab. The source is an adult with an advanced solid tumor such as melanoma, head and neck, liver or kidney cancer.

The chain carries TRBV2 and TRBJ1-1, with D uncertain. Germline lookup yields CDR1 SNHLY and CDR2 FYNNEI. V lost 7 bases and J lost 6, with 18 bases in between. The CDR3 totals 14 residues. The DNA for the CDR3 is TGTGCCAGCAATAGACTTACCCGAGACTCTGAAGCTTTCTTT. Protein: CASNRLTRDSEAFF.

This clone was seen once. The gene calls are TRBV4-2 and TRBJ2-3; D is unresolved. Germline assignment: CDR1 LGHNA and CDR2 YNFKEQ. The CDR3 length is 12 residues. Trimming pared 2 bases from V and 8 bases from J, leaving 8 bases between. CDR3: CASSQRDPTQYF. The CDR3 bases are TGTGCCAGCAGCCAAAGAGACCCTACGCAGTATTTT.

V is TRBV11-1 and J is TRBJ2-7; D gene ambiguous. The CDR3 is 13 residues long. Trimming took 8 bases from V and 0 from J, leaving 11 bases between them. From germline, CDR1 is SGHAT and CDR2 FQDESV (reference sequence). CDR3 nucleotide sequence: TGTGCCAGCGAACCAGGAACCTCCTACGAGCAGTACTTC. Amino acids: CASEPGTSYEQYF.

The chain couples TRBV7-9 to TRBJ1-1; D might be TRBD1 (6 bases). From germline, CDR1 is SEHNR and CDR2 FQNEAQ (reference sequence). Trimming stripped 2 bases from V and 1 base from J, with 11 bases between. This CDR3 is built from 15 residues. The CDR3 protein is CASSLLDRQNTEAFF. In DNA form, the CDR3 reads TGTGCCAGCAGCTTACTCGACAGGCAGAACACTGAAGCTTTCTTT.

The gene calls are TRBV11-2 and TRBJ2-2, with 8 bases fitting TRBD1. The CDR3 spans 16 residues. The germline V gene has CDR1 SGHAT and CDR2 FQNNGV. The J segment lost 0 bases and the V segment lost 4 bases, leaving 4 bases of the junction unmatched. The CDR3 region is CASSWGQVANTGELFF. CDR3 in DNA: TGTGCCAGCAGCTGGGGACAGGTCGCGAACACCGGGGAGCTGTTTTTT. Full variable domain (remainder filled in from reference TRBV11-2 and TRBJ2-2): EAGVAQSPRYKIIEKRQSVAFWCNPISGHATLYWYQQILGQGPKLLIQFQNNGVVDDSQLPKDRFSAERLKGVDSTLKIQPAKLEDSAVYLCASSWGQVANTGELFFGEGSRLTVL.

Comments on this clone: Relative to the germline gene, one junction end is altered; a read error may explain this. The chain links TRBV12-5 to TRBJ1-1, with D possibly being TRBD1 (6 bases). Germline lookup yields CDR1 LGHNT and CDR2 FRNRAP. The CDR3 is 16 amino acids. In nucleotides, the CDR3 is TGTGCTAGTGGTTTGGTACTGGACAGAAGGAACGCTGAAGCTTTCTTT. Protein: CASGLVLDRRNAEAFF.

This clone appeared once. This sequence joins TRBV7-9 and TRBJ2-1; D may be TRBD1 or TRBD2 (5 bases each). The CDR3 runs to 13 residues. V was shortened by 7 bases and J by 8 bases, with 15 bases between the two germline ends. The V gene's germline CDR1 is SEHNR and CDR2 FQNEAQ (reference sequence). The CDR3 spells CASTQGVAYEQFF. In DNA form, the CDR3 reads TGTGCCAGCACCCAGGGAGTAGCCTATGAGCAGTTCTTC. Together with reference TRBV7-9 and TRBJ2-1, the CDR3 gives the full variable domain: DTGVSQNPRHKITKRGQNVTFRCDPISEHNRLYWYRQTLGQGPEFLTYFQNEAQLEKSRLLSDRFSAERPKGSFSTLEIQRTEQGDSAMYLCASTQGVAYEQFFGPGTRLTVL.

V and J are TRBV9 and TRBJ2-6; TRBD1 aligns across 8 bases. Trimming cost V 2 bases and J 2 bases; bases outside gene matches: 0. This CDR3 has 15 amino acids. Germline lookup yields CDR1 SGDLS and CDR2 YYNGEE. CDR3 nucleotides: TGTGCCAGCAGCGTGGACAGGGCTGGGGCCAACGTCCTGACTTTC. This translates into CASSVDRAGANVLTF. The entire variable domain, with the rest obtained from reference TRBV9 and TRBJ2-6, is as follows: DSGVTQTPKHLITATGQRVTLRCSPRSGDLSVYWYQQSLDQGLQFLIQYYNGEERAKGNILERFSAQQFPDLHSELNLSSLELGDSALYFCASSVDRAGANVLTFGAGSRLTVL.

The chain uses TRBV28 and TRBJ2-2; TRBD2 might be the D (6 bases). V was cut by 5 bases and J by 4 bases, with 17 bases left in between. The CDR3 runs 16 residues. Germline CDR1 MDHEN, CDR2 SYDVKM. The CDR3 here is CASSRLGGAGTGELFF. In nucleotides, the CDR3 is TGTGCCAGCAGTCGACTTGGCGGGGCGGGCACCGGGGAGCTGTTTTTT. The full variable domain, its missing parts supplied by reference TRBV28 and TRBJ2-2, is DVKVTQSSRYLVKRTGEKVFLECVQDMDHENMFWYRQDPGLGLRLIYFSYDVKMKEKGDIPEGYSVSREKKERFSLILESASTNQTSMYLCASSRLGGAGTGELFFGEGSRLTVL.

The CDR3, as DNA: TGTGCCAGCAGTCGGACAGGGGGGCGCAATCAGCCCCAGCATTTT. Translation gives CASSRTGGRNQPQHF. The gene calls are TRBV2 and TRBJ1-5; 10 nucleotides align to TRBD1. With V trimmed by 5 bases and J by 2 bases, 3 bases remained unmatched. The germline gives CDR1 SNHLY, CDR2 FYNNEI. The CDR3 has 15 amino acids.

The chain has TRBV9 and TRBJ1-2; D ambiguous. V was trimmed by 3 bases and J by 13 bases, leaving 13 bases between them. The CDR3 is made up of 11 amino acids. The V gene's germline CDR1 is SGDLS and CDR2 YYNGEE. This CDR3 reads CASSDSGDVTF. The CDR3 region has the DNA TGTGCCAGCAGCGACAGTGGGGATGTCACCTTC.

This clone was picked up a small number of times. The chain recombines TRBV5-1 with TRBJ2-1; weak D call: TRBD1 (5 bases). The CDR3 has 18 amino acids. V gave up 1 base and J gave up 5 bases, with 22 bases separating them. Germline values: CDR1 SGHRS, CDR2 YFSETQ. CDR3 amino acids: CASSLNRQLNSPNNEQFF. CDR3 DNA sequence: TGCGCCAGCAGCTTGAACCGACAGCTCAACTCACCCAACAATGAGCAGTTCTTC.

The CDR3 DNA sequence: TGTGCCAGCAGCCAAGAGGTACGGGGAAACATTCAGTACTTC. Translation: CASSQEVRGNIQYF. The genes are TRBV4-2 and TRBJ2-4, with a possible D match to TRBD2 (5 bases). Germline CDR1 is LGHNA and CDR2 is YNFKEQ. V gave up 0 bases and J gave up 6 bases, with 9 bases separating them. This CDR3 has 14 amino acids.

The chain couples TRBV5-1 to TRBJ2-7; no reliable D call. V lost 5 bases to trimming and J lost 5 bases, with 8 bases between them. The germline V gene has CDR1 SGHRS and CDR2 YFSETQ. CDR3 length equals 11 residues. The CDR3 protein is CASRATDEQYF. CDR3 DNA: TGCGCCAGCAGGGCAACGGACGAGCAGTACTTC.

This clone was detected only once. V gene TRBV18 combines with J gene TRBJ2-5; D call uncertain. Germline CDR1 is KGHSH and CDR2 is LQKENI. The V end was cut by 3 bases, the J end by 2 bases, with 1 base between. The CDR3 is made up of 11 amino acids. CDR3 DNA sequence: TGTGCCAGCTCACCGCAAGAGACCCAGTACTTC. This gives the protein CASSPQETQYF.

The chain carries TRBV29-1 and TRBJ1-1; 7 positions match TRBD1. CDR1 and CDR2 (germline): SQVTM, ANQGSEA. The CDR3 covers 16 residues. The V and J ends lost 6 bases and 2 bases, in that order; junction bases with no gene match: 15. CDR3 in amino acids: CSVEPIGTALNTEAFF. CDR3 DNA: TGCAGCGTCGAGCCCATAGGGACAGCACTTAACACTGAAGCTTTCTTT.

Note on this clone: This sample includes further DNA sequences coding for the same CDR3. J is TRBJ2-3 and V is TRBV9, with D unresolved. Trimming stripped 3 bases from V and 2 bases from J, with 7 bases between. This CDR3 comprises 13 residues. In germline, CDR1 is SGDLS, CDR2 YYNGEE. CDR3 residues: CASSADVTDTQYF. CDR3 coding DNA: TGTGCCAGCAGCGCCGACGTCACAGATACGCAGTATTTT.

The chain employs TRBV6-6 and TRBJ1-2; tentatively, D is TRBD1 (6 bases). Germline V gene lookup returns CDR1 MNHNY and CDR2 SVGAGI (reference sequence). The CDR3 loop spans 12 amino acids. The V and J ends lost 5 bases and 5 bases respectively, with 9 bases between them. The CDR3: CASSLQGYGYTF. Here the CDR3 DNA reads TGTGCCAGCAGTCTACAGGGTTATGGCTACACCTTC.

The V gene is TRBV10-3, the J gene TRBJ1-5; D not certain. The germline gives CDR1 ENHRY, CDR2 SYGVKD. Trimming stripped 10 bases from V and 9 bases from J, with 16 bases between. The CDR3 totals 12 residues. The CDR3 reads CATSPPEGPQHF. CDR3 nucleotides: TGTGCCACCTCACCCCCGGAAGGGCCCCAGCATTTT.

V and J are TRBV4-3 and TRBJ2-1; D perhaps matches TRBD1 (6 bases). The CDR3 is 18 residues long. V lost 3 bases and J 0 bases, leaving 18 bases between the germline ends. Germline lookup yields CDR1 LGHNA and CDR2 YSLEER. CDR3 DNA sequence: TGCGCCAGCAGCCATCAAGGGGGTCTGTTTCCCTCCTACAATGAGCAGTTCTTC. The encoded protein is CASSHQGGLFPSYNEQFF.